This T cell receptor (beta chain) was sequenced during a study of monozygotic twins with inflammatory bowel disease. TCRdb reprocessed the 5' RACE reads and keeps a single row for each CDR3 protein, giving no DNA. This sample lists some 160,000 distinct CDR3 sequences; its ten largest clones have 7.4%. This CDR3 region has 13 residues. From germline, CDR1 is SGHRS and CDR2 YFSETQ. The receptor was isolated from a human donor with ulcerative colitis or Crohn's disease, or a healthy co-twin of an affected twin (not recorded which). Sequencing was performed on blood. This sequence joins TRBV5-1 and TRBJ2-2; TCRdb gives TRBD2 as the D gene, but with no DNA this cannot be confirmed. CDR3 loop: CASSTASTGELFF.